The 3 T cell receptor beta chains below all came from one sample that was sequenced in a study of control samples from healthy donors and cancer patients. Sequencing was performed with immunoSEQ multiplex PCR; in TCRdb, only in-frame clones are kept and a portion is missing. The data show about 130,000 clones, more than 80% seen once. Material: blood. All receptors derive from a man aged 18 to 29 in good health.

This clone was recorded only once. The rearrangement links TRBV6-2 or TRBV6-3 to TRBJ2-5; D uncertain. The CDR3 is made up of 13 amino acids. Germline-derived CDR1 and CDR2 are MNHEY and SVGEGT. V lost 0 bases and J lost 6, with 8 bases in between. As DNA, the CDR3 is TGTGCCAGCAGTTACTCGAGAGGCAAGACCCAGTACTTC. Its translation is CASSYSRGKTQYF.

This clone has just one count. J is TRBJ2-2 and V is TRBV19; D ambiguous. Trimming cost V 4 bases and J 6 bases, with 9 bases left between them. Germline lookup yields CDR1 LNHDA and CDR2 SQIVND (reference sequence). The length of the CDR3 is 13 residues. The CDR3: CASSSPQAGELFF. CDR3 nucleotide sequence: TGTGCCAGTAGTAGCCCTCAGGCCGGGGAGCTGTTTTTT.

The DNA for the CDR3 is TGCGCCAGCAGCGTGGGACAGGGGTACACCGGGGAGCTGTTTTTT. This translates into CASSVGQGYTGELFF. The gene calls are TRBV5-1 and TRBJ2-2; TRBD1 matches 10 bases. The trim removed 4 bases at V and 3 bases at J, leaving 3 bases unmatched. This CDR3 has 15 amino acids. The germline V gene encodes CDR1 SGHRS and CDR2 YFSETQ.